These 6 T cell receptor beta chains were all obtained from the same sample, sequenced in a study of blood T cell repertoires in COVID-19. Method: immunoSEQ multiplex PCR; TCRdb's copy keeps in-frame clones and lacks some. The table shows around 130,000 clones, with roughly 83% occurring only once. Sequences were obtained from peripheral blood. These receptors were obtained from a woman between 45 and 65 years old with acute or convalescent COVID-19.

The J gene is TRBJ2-3, the V gene TRBV10-3; 14 bases are a match to TRBD2. The CDR3 consists of 18 residues. The germline CDR1 and CDR2 sequences are ENHRY and SYGVKD. With V trimmed by 6 bases and J by 0 bases, 8 bases remained unmatched. The CDR3, as DNA: TGTGCCATCAGGAGGACTAGCGGGGGGACTAATAGCACAGATACGCAGTATTTT. Amino acid sequence: CAIRRTSGGTNSTDTQYF.

This clone was detected only a few times. The V call is TRBV6-5, the J call TRBJ1-1; D is uncertain. The CDR3 extends over 15 amino acids. Germline CDR1 is MNHEY and CDR2 is SVGAGI. The V end was cut by 2 bases, the J end by 4 bases, with 14 bases between. DNA for the CDR3: TGTGCCAGCAGTTACGAGTTGGAGGCGGGCACTGAAGCTTTCTTT. This translates into CASSYELEAGTEAFF.

This clone was seen once. The J gene is TRBJ2-1, the V gene TRBV5-1; TRBD1 agrees at 12 bases. V lost 1 base and J lost 6; bases outside the gene matches: 5. CDR1 SGHRS and CDR2 YFSETQ come from the germline V gene. The CDR3 is 16 residues long. In nucleotides, the CDR3 is TGCGCCAGCAGCTTGTCAGGGACAGGGGGCCGCAATGAGCAGTTCTTC. As protein: CASSLSGTGGRNEQFF.

The chain couples TRBV7-8 to TRBJ1-5, with 8 bases that match TRBD1. This CDR3 spans 14 amino acids. J lost 5 bases, V lost 3 bases, and 3 bases had no gene match. CDR1 SGHVS and CDR2 FQNEAQ come from the germline V gene. Here the CDR3 reads CASSFSGGDQPQHF. CDR3 coding DNA: TGTGCCAGCAGCTTTTCAGGGGGCGATCAGCCCCAGCATTTT.

This clone was found once. The chain recombines TRBV9 with TRBJ1-1; D remains unclear. Germline V gene lookup returns CDR1 SGDLS and CDR2 YYNGEE. CDR3 length: 15 residues. The V end was cut by 4 bases, the J end by 6 bases, with 19 bases between. For the CDR3, the DNA is TGTGCCAGCAGCCCCAGTCGGAGGGATTCAGCTGAAGCTTTCTTT. Its translation: CASSPSRRDSAEAFF.

This clone appeared a few times. The rearrangement joins TRBV12-5 to TRBJ1-5, with no clear D. CDR1 and CDR2 (germline): LGHNT, FRNRAP. V gave up 4 bases and J gave up 2 bases, with 12 bases separating them. The CDR3 contains 15 residues. The DNA for the CDR3 is TGTGCTAGTGGTTCGGGTTTCATGGGCAATCAGCCCCAGCATTTT. Its protein product is CASGSGFMGNQPQHF.